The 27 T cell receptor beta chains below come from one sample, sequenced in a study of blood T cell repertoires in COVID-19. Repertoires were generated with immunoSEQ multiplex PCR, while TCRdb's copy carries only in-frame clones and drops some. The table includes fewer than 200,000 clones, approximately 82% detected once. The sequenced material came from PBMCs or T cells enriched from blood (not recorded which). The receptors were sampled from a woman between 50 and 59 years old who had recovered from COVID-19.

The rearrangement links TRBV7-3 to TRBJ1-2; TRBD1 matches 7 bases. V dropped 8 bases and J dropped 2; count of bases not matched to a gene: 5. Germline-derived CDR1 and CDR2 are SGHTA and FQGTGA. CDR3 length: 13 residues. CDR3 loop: CASAGQANYGYTF. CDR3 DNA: TGTGCCAGCGCAGGACAGGCAAACTATGGCTACACCTTC.

Here the CDR3 DNA reads TGTGCCAGCAGCTTGGCCGGGACAGGGAACACTGAAGCTTTCTTT. Amino acid sequence: CASSLAGTGNTEAFF. The chain employs TRBV5-4 and TRBJ1-1, with 8 bases fitting TRBD1. Germline CDR1 SGHNT, CDR2 YYREEE (reference sequence). Trimming at V came to 0 bases and at J to 1 base, leaving 2 bases not matched to a gene. This CDR3 comprises 15 residues.

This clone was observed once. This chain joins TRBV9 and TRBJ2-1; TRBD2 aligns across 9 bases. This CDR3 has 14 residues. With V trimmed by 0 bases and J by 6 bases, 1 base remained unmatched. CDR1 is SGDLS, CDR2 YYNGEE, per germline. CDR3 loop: CASSVVAGANEQFF. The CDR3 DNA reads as TGTGCCAGCAGCGTAGTAGCGGGAGCCAATGAGCAGTTCTTC.

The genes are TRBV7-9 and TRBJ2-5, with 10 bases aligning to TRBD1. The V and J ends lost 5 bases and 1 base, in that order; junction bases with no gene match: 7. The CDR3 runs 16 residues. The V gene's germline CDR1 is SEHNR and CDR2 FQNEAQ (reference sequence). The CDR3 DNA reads TGTGCCAGCAGCCCGGGGGACAGGGGAATCCAAGAGACCCAGTACTTC. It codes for CASSPGDRGIQETQYF. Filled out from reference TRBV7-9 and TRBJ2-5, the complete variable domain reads DTGVSQNPRHKITKRGQNVTFRCDPISEHNRLYWYRQTLGQGPEFLTYFQNEAQLEKSRLLSDRFSAERPKGSFSTLEIQRTEQGDSAMYLCASSPGDRGIQETQYFGPGTRLLVL.

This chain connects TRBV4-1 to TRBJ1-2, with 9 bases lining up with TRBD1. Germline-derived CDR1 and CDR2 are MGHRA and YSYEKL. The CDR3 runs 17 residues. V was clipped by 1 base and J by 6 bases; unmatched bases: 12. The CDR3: CASSQGRTGDGADGYTF. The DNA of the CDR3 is TGCGCCAGCAGCCAAGGACGGACAGGGGACGGGGCGGATGGCTACACCTTC.

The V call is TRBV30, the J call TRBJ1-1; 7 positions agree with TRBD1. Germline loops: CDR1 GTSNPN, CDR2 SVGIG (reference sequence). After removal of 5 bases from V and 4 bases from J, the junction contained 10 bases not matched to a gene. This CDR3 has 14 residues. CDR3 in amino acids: CAWAPGQQVTEAFF. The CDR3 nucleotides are TGTGCCTGGGCCCCGGGACAGCAGGTCACTGAAGCTTTCTTT.

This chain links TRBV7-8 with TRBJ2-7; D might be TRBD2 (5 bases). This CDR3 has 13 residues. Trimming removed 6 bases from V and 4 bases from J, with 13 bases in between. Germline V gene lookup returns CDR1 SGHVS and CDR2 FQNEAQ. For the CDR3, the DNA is TGTGCCAGCAGTAGCGCGACCGCGTACGAGCAGTACGTC. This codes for CASSSATAYEQYV.

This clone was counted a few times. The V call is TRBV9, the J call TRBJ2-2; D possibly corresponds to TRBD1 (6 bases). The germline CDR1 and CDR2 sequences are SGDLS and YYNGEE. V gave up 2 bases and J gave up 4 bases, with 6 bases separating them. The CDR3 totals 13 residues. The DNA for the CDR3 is TGTGCCAGCAGCGTCAGGGGCACCGGGGAGCTGTTTTTT. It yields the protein CASSVRGTGELFF.

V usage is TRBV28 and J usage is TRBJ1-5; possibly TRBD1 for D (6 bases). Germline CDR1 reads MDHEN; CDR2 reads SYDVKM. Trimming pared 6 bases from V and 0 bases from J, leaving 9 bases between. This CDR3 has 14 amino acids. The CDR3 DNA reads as TGTGCCAGCAGCAAGGACAGTAGCAATCAGCCCCAGCATTTT. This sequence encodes CASSKDSSNQPQHF. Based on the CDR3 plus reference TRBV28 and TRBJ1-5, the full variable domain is DVKVTQSSRYLVKRTGEKVFLECVQDMDHENMFWYRQDPGLGLRLIYFSYDVKMKEKGDIPEGYSVSREKKERFSLILESASTNQTSMYLCASSKDSSNQPQHFGDGTRLSIL.

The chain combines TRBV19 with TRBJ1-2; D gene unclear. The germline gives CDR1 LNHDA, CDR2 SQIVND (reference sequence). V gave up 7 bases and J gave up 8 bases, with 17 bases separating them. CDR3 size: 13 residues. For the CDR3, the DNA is TGTGCCAGTACCCCCTCCGGGGTAAGGGGCTACACCTTC. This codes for CASTPSGVRGYTF.

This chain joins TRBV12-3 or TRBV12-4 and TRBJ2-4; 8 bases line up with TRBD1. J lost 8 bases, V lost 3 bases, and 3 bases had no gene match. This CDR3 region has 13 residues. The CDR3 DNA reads TGTGCCAGCAGTTTCAACAGGGGGGACATTCAGTACTTC. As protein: CASSFNRGDIQYF.

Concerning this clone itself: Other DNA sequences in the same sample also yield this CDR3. The CDR3 bases are TGTGCCAGCAGCTCACAGGGTAATTCACCCCTCCACTTT. This codes for CASSSQGNSPLHF. The V gene is TRBV7-3, the J gene TRBJ1-6; possibly TRBD1 for D (6 bases). Trimming cost V 4 bases and J 6 bases, with 7 bases left between them. The CDR3 has 13 residues. Germline CDR1 is SGHTA and CDR2 is FQGTGA.

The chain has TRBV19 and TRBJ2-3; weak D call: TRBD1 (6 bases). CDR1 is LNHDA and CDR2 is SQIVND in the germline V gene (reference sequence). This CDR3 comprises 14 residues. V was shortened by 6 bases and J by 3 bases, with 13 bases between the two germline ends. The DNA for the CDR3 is TGTGCCAGTAGCCGTCTGGACAGAACAGATACGCAGTATTTT. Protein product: CASSRLDRTDTQYF.

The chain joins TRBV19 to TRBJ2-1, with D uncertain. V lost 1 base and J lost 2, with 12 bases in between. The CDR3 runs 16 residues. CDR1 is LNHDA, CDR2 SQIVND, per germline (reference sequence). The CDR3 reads CASSIGASPAYNEQFF. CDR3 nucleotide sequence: TGTGCCAGTAGTATAGGGGCCTCACCAGCCTACAATGAGCAGTTCTTC.

The chain's CDR3 is CASSTRTSGGSYEQYV. CDR3 sequence (DNA): TGTGCCAGCAGTACCCGGACTAGCGGGGGGTCCTACGAGCAGTACGTC. The chain joins TRBV28 to TRBJ2-7; 14 bases are a match to TRBD2. The length of the CDR3 is 16 residues. The ends lost 5 bases at V and 1 base at J; junction bases unmatched: 4. CDR1 is MDHEN and CDR2 is SYDVKM in the germline V gene.

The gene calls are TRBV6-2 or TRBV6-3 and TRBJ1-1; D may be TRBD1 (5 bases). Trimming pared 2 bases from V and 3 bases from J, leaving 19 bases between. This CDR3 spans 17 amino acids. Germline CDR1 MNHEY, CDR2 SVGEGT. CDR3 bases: TGTGCCAGCAGTTACCCGGGCGGGAGGGGTAAGGACACTGAAGCTTTCTTT. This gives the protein CASSYPGGRGKDTEAFF.

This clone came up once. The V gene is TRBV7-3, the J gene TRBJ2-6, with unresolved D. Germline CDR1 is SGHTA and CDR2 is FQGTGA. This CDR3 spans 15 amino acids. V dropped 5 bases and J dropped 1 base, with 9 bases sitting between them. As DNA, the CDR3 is TGTGCCAGCAGCAGACCGAGGTCTGGGGCCAACGTCCTGACTTTC. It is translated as CASSRPRSGANVLTF.

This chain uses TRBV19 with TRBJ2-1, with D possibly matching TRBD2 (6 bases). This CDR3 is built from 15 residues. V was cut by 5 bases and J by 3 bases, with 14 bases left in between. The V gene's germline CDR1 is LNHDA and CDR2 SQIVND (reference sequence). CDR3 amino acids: CASSHRTGVYNEQFF. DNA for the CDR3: TGTGCCAGTAGTCACCGGACGGGAGTCTACAATGAGCAGTTCTTC.

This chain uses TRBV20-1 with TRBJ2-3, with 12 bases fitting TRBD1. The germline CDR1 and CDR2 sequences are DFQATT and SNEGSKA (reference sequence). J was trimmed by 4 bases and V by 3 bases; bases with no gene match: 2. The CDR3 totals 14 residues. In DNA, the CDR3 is TGCAGTGCTAGTGGGACAGGGGGCTCAGATACGCAGTATTTT. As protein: CSASGTGGSDTQYF.

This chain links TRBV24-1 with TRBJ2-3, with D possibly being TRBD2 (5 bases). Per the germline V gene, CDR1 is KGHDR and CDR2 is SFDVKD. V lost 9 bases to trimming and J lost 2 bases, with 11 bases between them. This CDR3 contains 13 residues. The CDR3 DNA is TGTGCCACCGGAGGACGGAACACAGATACGCAGTATTTT. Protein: CATGGRNTDTQYF.

The CDR3, as DNA: TGCGCCAGCAGTGACGACGGACATAGTCGCCCCATATATTTT. Encoded protein: CASSDDGHSRPIYF. The chain combines TRBV10-1 with TRBJ1-3, with D maybe TRBD1 (5 bases). Per the germline V gene, CDR1 is WNHNN and CDR2 is SYGVQD (reference sequence). V lost 3 bases and J lost 11, with 17 bases in between. The CDR3 is 14 amino acids.

In DNA, the CDR3 is TGTGCCAGCAGCCCGGGACAGGGGAGCTCCTACGAGCAGTACGTC. Its translation: CASSPGQGSSYEQYV. The chain couples TRBV5-4 to TRBJ2-7, with 10 bases identical to TRBD1. Germline V gene lookup returns CDR1 SGHNT and CDR2 YYREEE (reference sequence). The trim removed 4 bases at V and 0 bases at J, leaving 4 bases unmatched. CDR3 size: 15 residues.

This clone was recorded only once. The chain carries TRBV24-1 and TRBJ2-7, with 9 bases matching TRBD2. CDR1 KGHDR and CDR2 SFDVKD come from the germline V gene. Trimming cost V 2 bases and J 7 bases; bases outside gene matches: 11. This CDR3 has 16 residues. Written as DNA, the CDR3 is TGTGCCACCAGTGATTCCTCATTAGCGGGGGTGGCGGAGCAGTACGTC. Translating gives CATSDSSLAGVAEQYV.

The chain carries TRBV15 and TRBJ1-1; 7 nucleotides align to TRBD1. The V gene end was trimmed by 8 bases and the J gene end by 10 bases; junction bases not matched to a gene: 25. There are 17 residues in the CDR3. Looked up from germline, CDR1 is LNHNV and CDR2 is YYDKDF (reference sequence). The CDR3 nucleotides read TGTGCCACCGGAACCGACAGGGACCAGAAAACCACCCTCCCAGCTTTCTTT. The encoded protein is CATGTDRDQKTTLPAFF. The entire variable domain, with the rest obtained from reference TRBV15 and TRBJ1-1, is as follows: DAMVIQNPRYQVTQFGKPVTLSCSQTLNHNVMYWYQQKSSQAPKLLFHYYDKDFNNEADTPDNFQSRRPNTSFCFLDIRSPGLGDTAMYLCATGTDRDQKTTLPAFFGQGTRLTVV.

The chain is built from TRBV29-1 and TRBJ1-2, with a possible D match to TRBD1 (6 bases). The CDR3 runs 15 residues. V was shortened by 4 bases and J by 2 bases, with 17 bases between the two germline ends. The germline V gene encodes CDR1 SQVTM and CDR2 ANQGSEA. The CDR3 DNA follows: TGCAGCGTTGTAGTTCCCCGGACAGTGAACTATGGCTACACCTTC. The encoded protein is CSVVVPRTVNYGYTF.

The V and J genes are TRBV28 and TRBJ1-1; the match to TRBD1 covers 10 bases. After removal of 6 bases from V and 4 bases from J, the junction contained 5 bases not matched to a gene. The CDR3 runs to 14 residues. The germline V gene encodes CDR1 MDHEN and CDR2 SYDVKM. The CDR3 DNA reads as TGTGCCAGCAGCTGGGACAGGGGAGTCACTGAAGCTTTCTTT. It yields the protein CASSWDRGVTEAFF.

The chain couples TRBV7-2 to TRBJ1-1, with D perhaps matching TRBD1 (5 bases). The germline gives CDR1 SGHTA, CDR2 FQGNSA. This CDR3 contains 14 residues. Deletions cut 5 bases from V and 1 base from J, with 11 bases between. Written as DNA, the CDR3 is TGTGCCAGCAGCACCCAGGGAAGGAACACTGAAGCTTTCTTT. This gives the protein CASSTQGRNTEAFF.